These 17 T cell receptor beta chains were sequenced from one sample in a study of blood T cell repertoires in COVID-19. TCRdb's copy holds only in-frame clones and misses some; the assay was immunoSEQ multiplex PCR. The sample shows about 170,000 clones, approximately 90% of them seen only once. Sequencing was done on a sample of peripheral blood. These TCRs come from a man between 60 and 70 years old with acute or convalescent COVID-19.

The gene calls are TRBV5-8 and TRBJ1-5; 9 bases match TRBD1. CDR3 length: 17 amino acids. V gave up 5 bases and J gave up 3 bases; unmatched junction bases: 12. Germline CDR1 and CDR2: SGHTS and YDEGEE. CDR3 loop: CASSAGQGLRANQPQHF. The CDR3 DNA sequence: TGTGCCAGCAGTGCAGGACAGGGGTTGCGGGCCAATCAGCCCCAGCATTTT.

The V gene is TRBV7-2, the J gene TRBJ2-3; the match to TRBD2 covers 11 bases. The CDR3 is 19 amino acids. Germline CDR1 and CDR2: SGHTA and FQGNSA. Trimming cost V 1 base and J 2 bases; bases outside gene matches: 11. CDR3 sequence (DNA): TGTGCCAGCAGCTTAGACGCCCTAGCGGGAGGAGGGTCCACAGATACGCAGTATTTT. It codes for CASSLDALAGGGSTDTQYF.

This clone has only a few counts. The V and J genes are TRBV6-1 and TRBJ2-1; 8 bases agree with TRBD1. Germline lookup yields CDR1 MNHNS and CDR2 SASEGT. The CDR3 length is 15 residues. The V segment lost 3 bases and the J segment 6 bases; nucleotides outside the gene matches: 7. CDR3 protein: CASSDRTGLGNEQFF. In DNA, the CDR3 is TGTGCCAGCAGTGACCGGACAGGGCTAGGCAATGAGCAGTTCTTC.

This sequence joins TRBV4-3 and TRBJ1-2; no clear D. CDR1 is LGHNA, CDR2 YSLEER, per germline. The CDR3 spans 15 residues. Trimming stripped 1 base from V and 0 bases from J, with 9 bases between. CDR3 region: CASSQGASANYGYTF. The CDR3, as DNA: TGCGCCAGCAGCCAAGGAGCATCGGCTAACTATGGCTACACCTTC.

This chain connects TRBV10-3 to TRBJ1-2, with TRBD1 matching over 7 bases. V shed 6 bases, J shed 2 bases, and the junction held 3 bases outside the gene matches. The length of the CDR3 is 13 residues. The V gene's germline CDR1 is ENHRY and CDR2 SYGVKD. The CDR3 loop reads CAIRIQGNYGYTF. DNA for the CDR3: TGTGCCATCAGAATACAGGGGAACTATGGCTACACCTTC.

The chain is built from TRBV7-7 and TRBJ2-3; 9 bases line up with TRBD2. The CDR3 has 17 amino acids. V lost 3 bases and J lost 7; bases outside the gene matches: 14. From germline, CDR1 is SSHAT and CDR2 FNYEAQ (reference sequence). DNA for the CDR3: TGTGCCAGCAGCTTGGGGTACGAGCGGGGGGCCACCAATACGCAGTATTTT. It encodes CASSLGYERGATNTQYF.

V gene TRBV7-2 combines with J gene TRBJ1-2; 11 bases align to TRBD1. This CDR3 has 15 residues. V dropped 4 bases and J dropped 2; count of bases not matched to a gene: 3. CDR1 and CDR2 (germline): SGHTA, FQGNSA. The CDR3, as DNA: TGTGCCAGCAGCTCTGGACAGGGGGCAAACTATGGCTACACCTTC. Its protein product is CASSSGQGANYGYTF.

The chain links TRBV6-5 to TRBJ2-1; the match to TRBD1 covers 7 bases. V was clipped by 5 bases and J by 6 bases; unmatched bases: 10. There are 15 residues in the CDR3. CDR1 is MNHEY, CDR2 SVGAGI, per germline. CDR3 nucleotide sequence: TGTGCCAGCAGTCGCGGACAGGAGAGGAGCAATGAGCAGTTCTTC. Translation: CASSRGQERSNEQFF.

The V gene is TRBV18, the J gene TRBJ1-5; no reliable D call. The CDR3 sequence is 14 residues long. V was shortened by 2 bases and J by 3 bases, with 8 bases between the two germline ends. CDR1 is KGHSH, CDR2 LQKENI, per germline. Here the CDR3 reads CASSPSSDNQPQHF. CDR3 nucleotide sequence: TGTGCCAGCTCACCAAGCAGCGACAATCAGCCCCAGCATTTT.

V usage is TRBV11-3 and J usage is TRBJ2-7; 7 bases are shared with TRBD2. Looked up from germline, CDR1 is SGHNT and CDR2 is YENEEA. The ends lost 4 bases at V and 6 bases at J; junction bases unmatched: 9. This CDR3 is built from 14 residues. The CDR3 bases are TGTGCCAGCAGCTCGCCGGGGGGTCCCAGCGAGCAGTACGTC. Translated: CASSSPGGPSEQYV.

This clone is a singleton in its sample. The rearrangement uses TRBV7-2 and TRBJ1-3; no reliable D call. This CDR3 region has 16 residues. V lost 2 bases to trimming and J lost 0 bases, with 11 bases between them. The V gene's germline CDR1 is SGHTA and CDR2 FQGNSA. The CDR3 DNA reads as TGTGCCAGCAGCTTAAAGGTAGCCTACTCTGGAAACACCATATATTTT. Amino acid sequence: CASSLKVAYSGNTIYF.

DNA for the CDR3: TGTGCCAGCAGTTACTCGGCCTTGAACACTGAAGCTTTCTTT. Residues: CASSYSALNTEAFF. The gene calls are TRBV6-5 and TRBJ1-1; D unresolved. The V and J ends lost 0 bases and 0 bases respectively, with 5 bases between them. The germline V gene encodes CDR1 MNHEY and CDR2 SVGAGI. The CDR3 has 14 residues.

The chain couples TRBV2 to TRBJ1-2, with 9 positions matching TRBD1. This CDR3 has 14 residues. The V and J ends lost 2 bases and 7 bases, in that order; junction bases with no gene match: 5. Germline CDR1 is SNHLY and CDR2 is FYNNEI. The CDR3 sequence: CASSEPDRGGGYTF. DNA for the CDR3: TGTGCCAGCAGTGAACCGGACAGGGGAGGTGGCTACACCTTC. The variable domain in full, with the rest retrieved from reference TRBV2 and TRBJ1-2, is EPEVTQTPSHQVTQMGQEVILRCVPISNHLYFYWYRQILGQKVEFLVSFYNNEISEKSEIFDDQFSVERPDGSNFTLKIRSTKLEDSAMYFCASSEPDRGGGYTFGSGTRLTVV.

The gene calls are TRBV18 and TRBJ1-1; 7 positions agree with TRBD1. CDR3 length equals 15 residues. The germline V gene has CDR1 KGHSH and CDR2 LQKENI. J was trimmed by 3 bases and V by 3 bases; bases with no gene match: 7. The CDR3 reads CASSPSSGGHTEAFF. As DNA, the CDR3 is TGTGCCAGCTCACCTTCCTCAGGGGGACACACTGAAGCTTTCTTT.

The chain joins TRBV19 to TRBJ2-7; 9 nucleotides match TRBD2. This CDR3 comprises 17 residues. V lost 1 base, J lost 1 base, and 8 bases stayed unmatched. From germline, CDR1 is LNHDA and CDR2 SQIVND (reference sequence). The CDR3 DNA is TGTGCCAGTAGTATAGGGACTAGCGACTTTATTTCCTACGAGCAGTACTTC. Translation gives CASSIGTSDFISYEQYF. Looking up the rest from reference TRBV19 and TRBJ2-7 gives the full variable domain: DGGITQSPKYLFRKEGQNVTLSCEQNLNHDAMYWYRQDPGQGLRLIYYSQIVNDFQKGDIAEGYSVSREKKESFPLTVTSAQKNPTAFYLCASSIGTSDFISYEQYFGPGTRLTVT.

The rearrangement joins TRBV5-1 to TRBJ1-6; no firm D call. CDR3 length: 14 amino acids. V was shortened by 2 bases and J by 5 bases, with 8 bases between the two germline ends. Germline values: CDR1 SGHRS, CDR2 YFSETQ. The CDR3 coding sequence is TGCGCCAGCAGCTTTCGGGTCGATAATTCACCCCTCCACTTT. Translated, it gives CASSFRVDNSPLHF.

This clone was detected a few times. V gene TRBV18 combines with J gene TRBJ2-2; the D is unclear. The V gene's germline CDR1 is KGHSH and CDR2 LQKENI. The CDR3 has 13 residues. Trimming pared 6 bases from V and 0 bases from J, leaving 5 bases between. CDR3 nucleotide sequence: TGTGCCAGCTCCCGGTCGAACACCGGGGAGCTGTTTTTT. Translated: CASSRSNTGELFF.